This passage covers 32 T cell receptor beta chains from one sample sequenced in a study of control samples from healthy donors and cancer patients. Profiled with immunoSEQ multiplex PCR; TCRdb holds only in-frame clones, not every one. The sample lists roughly 100,000 clones, around nine tenths seen once, with about 19% in the top ten. The sequencing input was PBMCs. Every receptor here comes from a man aged 60-69 years with lung cancer.

The rearrangement joins TRBV7-9 to TRBJ1-6; D uncertain. CDR1 SEHNR and CDR2 FQNEAQ come from the germline V gene (reference sequence). V dropped 5 bases and J dropped 13 bases, with 18 bases sitting between them. This CDR3 spans 14 amino acids. CDR3 sequence reads: CASSPDSSKRPLHF. The CDR3 DNA sequence: TGTGCCAGCAGCCCGGACTCTTCTAAGAGGCCCCTCCACTTT.

This chain links TRBV27 with TRBJ2-2; 9 nucleotides align to TRBD2. V lost 11 bases to trimming and J lost 5 bases; unmatched junction nucleotides: 18. The CDR3 sequence is 17 residues long. Germline CDR1 is MNHEY and CDR2 is SMNVEV (reference sequence). This CDR3 reads CARRSETRGGRTGELFF. Here the CDR3 DNA reads TGTGCCCGCCGTTCAGAAACGCGGGGGGGCCGGACCGGGGAGCTGTTTTTT.

V is TRBV7-8 and J is TRBJ2-5; 9 bases agree with TRBD1. V trimming: 2 bases; J trimming: 1 base; junction bases outside the gene matches: 5. The CDR3 contains 16 residues. The germline V gene encodes CDR1 SGHVS and CDR2 FQNEAQ. The CDR3 bases are TGTGCCAGCAGCTTACTAGGACAGGGGTTCCAAGAGACCCAGTACTTC. The encoded protein is CASSLLGQGFQETQYF.

The chain couples TRBV7-2 to TRBJ2-5; a weak D match, TRBD2 (6 bases). CDR1 and CDR2 from the germline V gene are SGHTA and FQGNSA. The CDR3 runs to 14 residues. V shed 1 base and J shed 5 bases, with 11 bases lying between them. The CDR3 loop is CASSLVSSGETQYF. CDR3 sequence (DNA): TGTGCCAGCAGCTTAGTCTCCAGCGGGGAGACCCAGTACTTC.

The rearrangement links TRBV29-1 to TRBJ2-5, with D possibly being TRBD1 or TRBD2 (6 bases each). The CDR3 is made up of 14 amino acids. Germline V gives CDR1 SQVTM, CDR2 ANQGSEA. V was trimmed by 6 bases and J by 5 bases, leaving 19 bases between them. In DNA form, the CDR3 reads TGCAGCGTCCGAAGGGGGGCCGGTAGTGAGACCCAGTACTTC. This sequence encodes CSVRRGAGSETQYF.

This clone was observed a single time. DNA of the CDR3: TGTGCCAGCAGCTTAGAAGGACAGGGGATAGGCGGCTACACCTTC. It encodes CASSLEGQGIGGYTF. The genes are TRBV7-9 and TRBJ1-2, with 9 bases identical to TRBD1. The CDR3 has 15 amino acids. The ends lost 1 base at V and 8 bases at J; junction bases unmatched: 8. Germline-derived CDR1 and CDR2 are SEHNR and FQNEAQ (reference sequence).

CDR3 DNA sequence: TGTGCCAGCAGCCGAAGGGAGACTGAAGCTTTCTTT. Protein: CASSRRETEAFF. The chain joins TRBV3-1 (or the pseudogene TRBV3-2) to TRBJ1-1, with D hard to call. The CDR3 has 12 residues. The germline gives CDR1 LGHDT, CDR2 YNNKEL (reference sequence). V was pared by 4 bases and J by 5 bases, with 8 bases between.

This clone was recorded a few times. The rearrangement joins TRBV9 to TRBJ1-3, with a weak D call TRBD1 (6 bases). CDR3 length equals 14 residues. Trimming took 4 bases from V and 5 from J, leaving 13 bases between them. Germline assignment: CDR1 SGDLS and CDR2 YYNGEE. CDR3 DNA sequence: TGTGCCAGCAGCCAATTAGGGGGGAGAAACACCATATATTTT. This sequence encodes CASSQLGGRNTIYF.

J is TRBJ1-1 and V is TRBV6-6; D remains ambiguous. The CDR3 sequence is 12 residues long. Trimming took 2 bases from V and 6 from J, leaving 7 bases between them. Germline V gene data show CDR1 as MNHNY and CDR2 as SVGAGI (reference sequence). The CDR3 protein is CASSYGGAEAFF. CDR3 bases: TGTGCCAGCAGTTACGGTGGAGCTGAAGCTTTCTTT.

The table lists this clone with a few counts. The J gene is TRBJ1-1, the V gene TRBV30, with a weak D call TRBD1 (5 bases). CDR1 is GTSNPN, CDR2 SVGIG, per germline (reference sequence). V lost 4 bases to trimming and J lost 11 bases, with 23 bases between them. There are 14 residues in the CDR3. The CDR3 DNA reads as TGTGCCTGGACTTTCATGGGGGGAGAAGGGAAGGCTTTCTTT. It encodes CAWTFMGGEGKAFF.

The V call is TRBV7-2, the J call TRBJ2-1; 7 bases line up with TRBD2. Germline V gene lookup returns CDR1 SGHTA and CDR2 FQGNSA. This CDR3 is 15 amino acids long. The V segment lost 4 bases and the J segment 5 bases; nucleotides outside the gene matches: 8. DNA of the CDR3: TGTGCCAGCAGCTCGCGGGGGAGACCCGACAATGAGCAGTTCTTC. It codes for CASSSRGRPDNEQFF.

In this sample, this clone turned up once. The chain is built from TRBV12-3 or TRBV12-4 and TRBJ2-6; D unresolved. V lost 3 bases, J lost 2 bases, and 2 bases lay in between. This CDR3 region has 13 residues. Here the CDR3 reads CASSFTGANVLTF. DNA of the CDR3: TGTGCCAGCAGTTTTACTGGGGCCAACGTCCTGACTTTC.

The chain has TRBV4-2 and TRBJ1-4; D unclear. The CDR3 is made up of 15 amino acids. The germline V and J ends were trimmed by 1 base and 8 bases, with 14 bases remaining between them. CDR1 LGHNA and CDR2 YNFKEQ come from the germline V gene. Here the CDR3 reads CASSQGKGFEEKLFF. CDR3 DNA: TGTGCCAGCAGCCAAGGGAAAGGTTTCGAGGAAAAACTGTTTTTT.

This rearrangement joins TRBV24-1 to TRBJ2-1; 8 nucleotides agree with TRBD2. The CDR3 has 14 residues. V shed 0 bases and J 10 bases; nucleotides not matched to a gene: 4. Germline lookup yields CDR1 KGHDR and CDR2 SFDVKD. The CDR3 DNA follows: TGTGCCACCAGTGATTTGCAAAAGCGGGGGGAGCAGTTCTTC. Amino acid sequence: CATSDLQKRGEQFF.

V usage is TRBV3-1 (or the pseudogene TRBV3-2) and J usage is TRBJ1-1; possible D gene TRBD1, 5 bases. Germline CDR1 is LGHDT and CDR2 is YNNKEL (reference sequence). This CDR3 has 14 residues. Trimming removed 4 bases from V and 8 bases from J, with 17 bases in between. The CDR3 DNA reads TGTGCCAGCAGCCCATGGGGCAGGTTGACGGAAGCTTTCTTT. Its translation: CASSPWGRLTEAFF.

The V and J genes are TRBV7-9 and TRBJ1-1; D remains ambiguous. V was trimmed by 5 bases and J by 1 base, leaving 11 bases between them. From germline, CDR1 is SEHNR and CDR2 FQNEAQ (reference sequence). CDR3 length: 14 residues. The CDR3 loop is CASSPMAANTEAFF. Here the CDR3 DNA reads TGTGCCAGCAGCCCGATGGCGGCGAACACTGAAGCTTTCTTT.

The chain employs TRBV30 and TRBJ1-2, with 7 bases identical to TRBD1. Germline CDR1 is GTSNPN and CDR2 is SVGIG (reference sequence). The CDR3 contains 11 residues. The junction had 2 bases not matched to a gene; V was cut back by 4 bases and J by 6 bases. The CDR3 nucleotides read TGTGCCTGGACTACAGGGGATGGCTACACCTTC. It codes for CAWTTGDGYTF.

As concerns this clone: The junction and the germline gene differ at one end; a read error may be behind it. The CDR3 here is CAWKRADRENAEAFF. Here the CDR3 DNA reads TGTGCCTGGAAGAGGGCCGACAGGGAGAACGCTGAAGCTTTCTTT. This chain links TRBV30 with TRBJ1-1, with 7 bases identical to TRBD1. CDR3 length equals 15 residues. Germline V gene data show CDR1 as GTSNPN and CDR2 as SVGIG (reference sequence).

The CDR3 DNA reads as TGCAGCGTTGGGGTGACAGGGAGCCAGCCCCAGCATTTT. Its protein is CSVGVTGSQPQHF. The chain couples TRBV29-1 to TRBJ1-5; 7 bases agree with TRBD1. The CDR3 length is 13 residues. The germline V gene has CDR1 SQVTM and CDR2 ANQGSEA. The J segment lost 7 bases and the V segment lost 4 bases, leaving 7 bases of the junction unmatched.

The chain is built from TRBV27 and TRBJ2-4; tentative D call: TRBD1 (5 bases). This CDR3 is 15 amino acids long. Germline CDR1 reads MNHEY; CDR2 reads SMNVEV (reference sequence). Trimming took 6 bases from V and 4 from J, leaving 16 bases between them. The CDR3 region is CASRALGVGKNIQYF. The CDR3 DNA sequence: TGTGCCAGCAGGGCGCTAGGGGTTGGGAAAAACATTCAGTACTTC.

The chain employs TRBV7-6 and TRBJ1-3; the match to TRBD1 covers 10 bases. Trimming at V came to 2 bases and at J to 3 bases, leaving 4 bases not matched to a gene. Germline V lookup: CDR1 SGHVS, CDR2 FNYEAQ. The CDR3 runs 16 residues. CDR3: CASSLMGTGVGNTIYF. In DNA, the CDR3 is TGTGCCAGCAGCTTAATGGGGACAGGGGTTGGAAACACCATATATTTT.

The rearrangement uses TRBV5-1 and TRBJ2-5; 8 bases align to TRBD1. This CDR3 region has 14 residues. Germline loops: CDR1 SGHRS, CDR2 YFSETQ. Trimming removed 4 bases from V and 1 base from J; junction bases left unmatched: 3. CDR3: CASSPDRGQETQYF. For the CDR3, the DNA is TGCGCCAGCAGCCCTGACAGGGGCCAAGAGACCCAGTACTTC.

The V and J genes are TRBV11-2 and TRBJ1-2; D may be TRBD1 (6 bases). The CDR3 has 15 amino acids. Between the trimmed V and J ends, which lost 2 bases and 1 base, there was a span of 11 bases. Germline assignment: CDR1 SGHAT and CDR2 FQNNGV. In nucleotides, the CDR3 is TGTGCCAGCAGCTTACAGGGGAGCGGTAACTATGGCTACACCTTC. It encodes CASSLQGSGNYGYTF.

J is TRBJ1-4 and V is TRBV5-1, with TRBD1 matching over 7 bases. The ends lost 3 bases at V and 4 bases at J; junction bases unmatched: 6. The V gene's germline CDR1 is SGHRS and CDR2 YFSETQ. This CDR3 has 15 amino acids. CDR3 region: CASSSMGQLNEKLFF. CDR3 coding DNA: TGCGCCAGCAGCTCAATGGGACAGCTTAATGAAAAACTGTTTTTT.

The sample holds a few counts of this clone. This rearrangement joins TRBV18 to TRBJ1-1; D gene ambiguous. The germline V gene encodes CDR1 KGHSH and CDR2 LQKENI. The V gene lost 10 bases and the J gene lost 6 bases, with 21 bases spanning the gap. CDR3 length: 14 residues. This chain's CDR3 is CATLPGVGAAEAFF. The CDR3, as DNA: TGTGCCACCTTACCTGGAGTTGGTGCGGCTGAAGCTTTCTTT.

The chain is built from TRBV29-1 and TRBJ1-1, with D possibly being TRBD1 (6 bases). Trimming pared 6 bases from V and 3 bases from J, leaving 11 bases between. Germline V CDR1 and CDR2: SQVTM, ANQGSEA. The CDR3 runs to 12 residues. The DNA of the CDR3 is TGCAGCGTCATACAGGGCTACACTGAAGCTTTCTTT. Amino acids: CSVIQGYTEAFF.

The chain has TRBV5-6 and TRBJ1-2; 10 positions match TRBD1. This CDR3 contains 15 residues. V lost 4 bases, J lost 7 bases, and 10 bases stayed unmatched. Germline lookup yields CDR1 SGHDT and CDR2 YYEEEE. The CDR3 loop is CASSLFATGGSGYTF. Written as DNA, the CDR3 is TGTGCCAGCAGCCTGTTTGCGACAGGGGGCTCTGGCTACACCTTC. The variable domain in full, completed from reference TRBV5-6 and TRBJ1-2, reads DAGVTQSPTHLIKTRGQQVTLRCSPKSGHDTVSWYQQALGQGPQFIFQYYEEEERQRGNFPDRFSGHQFPNYSSELNVNALLLGDSALYLCASSLFATGGSGYTFGSGTRLTVV.

This clone has a handful of counts. This chain connects TRBV12-5 to TRBJ1-4, with a possible D match to TRBD1 (5 bases). V was shortened by 6 bases and J by 10 bases, with 33 bases between the two germline ends. From germline, CDR1 is LGHNT and CDR2 FRNRAP. The CDR3 runs 19 residues. The CDR3 DNA sequence: TGTGCTAGTGGCTACTCGCCTGATGGTGGCCGACAGCCTGGCTTAAAACTGTTTTTT. It specifies CASGYSPDGGRQPGLKLFF.

The chain couples TRBV5-1 to TRBJ2-7; 7 nucleotides agree with TRBD1. The CDR3 loop spans 16 amino acids. Unmatched junction bases numbered 12, after V lost 2 bases and J lost 4 bases. CDR1 and CDR2 (germline): SGHRS, YFSETQ. The CDR3 region has the DNA TGCGCCAGCAGCTTACCTTTCGGGGACAGAAAATACGAGCAGTACGTC. This sequence encodes CASSLPFGDRKYEQYV.

This clone showed up just once. The gene calls are TRBV4-2 and TRBJ2-1, with 9 bases identical to TRBD1. V lost 3 bases to trimming and J lost 1 base; unmatched junction nucleotides: 4. Germline lookup yields CDR1 LGHNA and CDR2 YNFKEQ. This CDR3 has 16 residues. CDR3 nucleotides: TGTGCCAGCAGCCATACCGGGACAGGGTCCTACAATGAGCAGTTCTTC. It yields the protein CASSHTGTGSYNEQFF.

V gene TRBV7-3 combines with J gene TRBJ2-3, with 8 bases that match TRBD2. The ends lost 5 bases at V and 4 bases at J; junction bases unmatched: 11. The CDR3 is made up of 16 amino acids. Germline loops: CDR1 SGHTA, CDR2 FQGTGA. CDR3 in amino acids: CASSPRGSGVADTQYF. DNA for the CDR3: TGTGCCAGCAGCCCTCGCGGTAGCGGGGTAGCAGATACGCAGTATTTT.

The chain is built from TRBV6-5 and TRBJ1-2; D is perhaps TRBD1 (6 bases). Per germline, CDR1 MNHEY and CDR2 SVGAGI. This CDR3 region has 13 residues. With 7 bases removed from V and 4 bases from J, the gap between germline ends came to 13 bases. The CDR3 loop is CASNPGVGYGYTF. The CDR3 nucleotides read TGTGCCAGCAATCCAGGGGTGGGCTATGGCTACACCTTC.